The 20 T cell receptor beta chains below all came from one sample that was sequenced in a study of OX40 agonist ivuxolimab in advanced cancers. Data came from immunoSEQ multiplex PCR; TCRdb stores just in-frame clones and leaves some out. The table lists about 44,000 clones, about four fifths of them singletons, with 8% to 13% in the top ten. The starting material was CD4+ or CD8+ T cells sorted from blood, obtained in a trial of the OX40 agonist ivuxolimab. These receptors originate from an adult with an advanced solid tumor such as melanoma, head and neck, liver or kidney cancer.

The chain couples TRBV6-1 to TRBJ1-2; D gene uncertain. Trimming took off 0 bases at V and 2 bases at J, with 10 bases between the two ends. Germline loops: CDR1 MNHNS, CDR2 SASEGT. The CDR3 is 15 residues long. The CDR3 DNA sequence: TGTGCCAGCAGTGAAGCCCCCGGGCCCAACTATGGCTACACCTTC. It codes for CASSEAPGPNYGYTF.

The rearrangement links TRBV28 to TRBJ2-5; tentatively, D is TRBD1 (6 bases). V gave up 4 bases and J gave up 6 bases, with 12 bases separating them. The CDR3 loop spans 13 amino acids. Looked up from germline, CDR1 is MDHEN and CDR2 is SYDVKM. The CDR3 DNA sequence: TGTGCCAGCAGTTCACAGGGTCGGCAGACCCAGTACTTC. Translated, it gives CASSSQGRQTQYF.

The CDR3 DNA sequence: TGTGCCAGGAAACTTAACTCTGGAAACACCATATATTTT. This encodes CARKLNSGNTIYF. The chain combines TRBV21-1 with TRBJ1-3. TRBV21-1 is deemed a pseudogene. The CDR3 has 13 residues.

V usage is TRBV6-1 and J usage is TRBJ1-5; TRBD1 aligns across 7 bases. This CDR3 comprises 15 residues. The J segment lost 9 bases and the V segment lost 1 base, leaving 9 bases of the junction unmatched. In germline, CDR1 is MNHNS, CDR2 SASEGT. CDR3 in amino acids: CASSEGQGPNWPQHF. For the CDR3, the DNA is TGTGCCAGCAGTGAAGGACAGGGTCCTAATTGGCCCCAGCATTTT.

This chain uses TRBV18 with TRBJ2-7; D may be TRBD1 (6 bases). V lost 3 bases and J 5 bases, leaving 17 bases between the germline ends. Per germline, CDR1 KGHSH and CDR2 LQKENI. The CDR3 contains 15 residues. CDR3 sequence reads: CASSPRGSTNDEQYF. The CDR3, as DNA: TGTGCCAGCTCACCGAGGGGGTCCACTAATGACGAGCAGTACTTC.

This clone came up once. The chain carries TRBV27 and TRBJ2-5; 10 bases map to TRBD1. V was clipped by 6 bases and J by 7 bases; unmatched bases: 11. The CDR3 spans 15 residues. Germline V gene sequence: CDR1 MNHEY, CDR2 SMNVEV (reference sequence). CDR3 protein: CASRIGTGEYGTQYF. DNA for the CDR3: TGTGCCAGCAGGATAGGGACAGGGGAATACGGGACCCAGTACTTC.

The J gene is TRBJ1-1, the V gene TRBV6-5; the D is unclear. V lost 7 bases to trimming and J lost 5 bases, with 11 bases between them. CDR3 size: 12 residues. Looked up from germline, CDR1 is MNHEY and CDR2 is SVGAGI. CDR3 residues: CASKVPGTEAFF. In DNA form, the CDR3 reads TGTGCCAGCAAAGTCCCAGGAACTGAAGCTTTCTTT.

This clone showed up just once. The rearrangement links TRBV4-1 to TRBJ1-2; D is undetermined. This CDR3 contains 15 residues. The germline gives CDR1 MGHRA, CDR2 YSYEKL. The V gene lost 1 base and the J gene lost 5 bases, with 14 bases spanning the gap. CDR3: CASSQVVSAEYGYTF. The CDR3 region has the DNA TGCGCCAGCAGCCAAGTCGTCAGCGCTGAATATGGCTACACCTTC.

The chain joins TRBV7-2 to TRBJ2-2; TRBD2 is a possible D gene (6 bases). The CDR3 is made up of 13 amino acids. Trimming shortened V by 3 bases and J by 4 bases, and 6 bases separated the two germline ends. Per the germline V gene, CDR1 is SGHTA and CDR2 is FQGNSA. In DNA, the CDR3 is TGTGCCAGCAGCTTCGGGGGCACCGGGGAGCTGTTTTTT. It yields the protein CASSFGGTGELFF.

Of note for this clone: This specimen includes other DNA sequences encoding the same CDR3. The chain is built from TRBV20-1 and TRBJ2-1; D gene unclear. The CDR3 consists of 11 residues. With 3 bases removed from V and 6 bases from J, the gap between germline ends came to 6 bases. The germline gives CDR1 DFQATT, CDR2 SNEGSKA (reference sequence). The CDR3 sequence: CSASSPNEQFF. CDR3 in DNA: TGCAGTGCTAGCTCGCCCAATGAGCAGTTCTTC.

The chain is built from TRBV5-5 and TRBJ1-5, with unresolved D. V was pared by 4 bases and J by 3 bases, with 11 bases between. The germline V gene has CDR1 SGHKS and CDR2 YYEKEE (reference sequence). The CDR3 loop spans 14 amino acids. The CDR3 DNA reads TGTGCCAGCAGCCCCCTTGGACCCAATCAGCCCCAGCATTTT. This translates into CASSPLGPNQPQHF.

This sequence joins TRBV27 and TRBJ2-7, with 7 bases that match TRBD1. The germline gives CDR1 MNHEY, CDR2 SMNVEV (reference sequence). The J segment lost 2 bases and the V segment lost 2 bases, leaving 6 bases of the junction unmatched. The CDR3 loop spans 15 amino acids. CDR3 coding DNA: TGTGCCAGCAGTTTAGATTACACAGGGGCCTACGAGCAGTACTTC. Amino acid sequence: CASSLDYTGAYEQYF.

The rearrangement links TRBV6-5 to TRBJ1-3; a weak D match, TRBD1 (5 bases). The CDR3 is made up of 15 amino acids. CDR1 and CDR2 (germline): MNHEY, SVGAGI. Trimming left V 6 bases short and J 2 bases short, with 14 bases between. The CDR3 bases are TGTGCCAGCAGCCCCAGGGCGAGGGCTGGAAACACCATATATTTT. The encoded protein is CASSPRARAGNTIYF.

The V gene is TRBV20-1, the J gene TRBJ1-2; no reliable D call. Germline assignment: CDR1 DFQATT and CDR2 SNEGSKA (reference sequence). There are 10 residues in the CDR3. Written as DNA, the CDR3 is TGCAGCGTCAGGAGCTATGGCTACACCTTC. This sequence encodes CSVRSYGYTF.

The V and J genes are TRBV6-6 and TRBJ2-7; 9 nucleotides align to TRBD1. The J segment lost 2 bases and the V segment lost 5 bases, leaving 7 bases of the junction unmatched. The CDR3 is 15 amino acids. Germline V CDR1 and CDR2: MNHNY, SVGAGI (reference sequence). The CDR3 DNA reads TGTGCCAGCAGTGGCCGGGACAGGGATACCTACGAGCAGTACTTC. It codes for CASSGRDRDTYEQYF.

This chain connects TRBV9 to TRBJ2-3; D is perhaps TRBD2 (6 bases). Germline CDR1 reads SGDLS; CDR2 reads YYNGEE. Trimming stripped 2 bases from V and 1 base from J, with 11 bases between. This CDR3 has 15 amino acids. CDR3 nucleotides: TGTGCCAGCAGCGTCCGCGGGACGGGCACAGATACGCAGTATTTT. It is translated as CASSVRGTGTDTQYF.

This clone was found once. The rearrangement links TRBV4-1 to TRBJ2-1; 8 nucleotides line up with TRBD2. V trimming: 2 bases; J trimming: 2 bases; junction bases outside the gene matches: 5. In germline, CDR1 is MGHRA, CDR2 YSYEKL. The CDR3 totals 16 residues. CDR3 region: CASSQQSGSPYNEQFF. Written as DNA, the CDR3 is TGCGCCAGCAGCCAACAGAGCGGGAGCCCCTACAATGAGCAGTTCTTC.

This sequence joins TRBV28 and TRBJ2-2; D uncertain. V lost 4 bases to trimming and J lost 5 bases, with 8 bases between them. Germline V lookup: CDR1 MDHEN, CDR2 SYDVKM. This CDR3 contains 13 residues. The CDR3 nucleotides read TGTGCCAGCAGTTCAGTCCTTACCGGGGAGCTGTTTTTT. Translated, it gives CASSSVLTGELFF.

The chain combines TRBV19 with TRBJ1-2; D is uncertain. V lost 0 bases, J lost 8 bases, and 16 bases lay in between. Germline CDR1 reads LNHDA; CDR2 reads SQIVND (reference sequence). The CDR3 has 15 amino acids. The CDR3 DNA is TGTGCCAGTAGTATAGATCGCCGGACCATTCAAGGCTACACCTTC. Protein: CASSIDRRTIQGYTF. Full variable domain (missing parts from reference TRBV19 and TRBJ1-2): DGGITQSPKYLFRKEGQNVTLSCEQNLNHDAMYWYRQDPGQGLRLIYYSQIVNDFQKGDIAEGYSVSREKKESFPLTVTSAQKNPTAFYLCASSIDRRTIQGYTFGSGTRLTVV.

Only one count was recorded for this clone. This chain joins TRBV28 and TRBJ2-5; 7 bases fit TRBD1. In germline, CDR1 is MDHEN, CDR2 SYDVKM. The CDR3 is made up of 13 amino acids. V lost 6 bases and J lost 7; bases outside the gene matches: 8. Here the CDR3 DNA reads TGTGCCAGCAGGCCACAGGGGCTGGTGACCCAGTACTTC. Its translation is CASRPQGLVTQYF.